This T cell receptor (beta chain) was obtained from a study of blood T cell repertoires in COVID-19. The wider study: Some COVID-19 samples were acute and others convalescent; all came from the United States, Italy and Spain. Sources were T cells, B-cell-depleted T cells, or PBMCs; the material itself was cDNA or gDNA.

How the authors handled the data: Estimates of nucleated cell counts were drawn from the amplification of reference gene primers. This table comes from immunoSEQ multiplex PCR, and its TCRdb copy is limited to in-frame clones, with some not included. That table supplies the V and J calls and clone size; D and trimming were determined from the DNA. The sample shows hundreds of thousands of clones, around 87% of them seen only once. The count of this clone is one. Looked up from germline, CDR1 is MNHEY and CDR2 is SMNVEV (reference sequence). The V gene lost 2 bases and the J gene lost 3 bases, with 14 bases spanning the gap. CDR3 length: 16 amino acids.

The source is a human donor in a cohort sampled during active COVID-19. The chain links TRBV27 to TRBJ2-1; D might be TRBD2 (6 bases). Sequencing was performed on peripheral blood. The CDR3: CASSLKTRSGYNEQFF. The CDR3 DNA follows: TGTGCCAGCAGTTTAAAGACTAGAAGCGGCTACAATGAGCAGTTCTTC.